This T cell receptor beta chain was obtained from a study of T cell responses to AZD1222 COVID-19 vaccine. Study overall: Pooled samples include second doses given at about 4 or 12 weeks. Findings and caveats of the study: Seropositive AZD1222 recipients at baseline numbered only five or six.

About this clone: The antigen is undetermined.

V lost 6 bases to trimming and J lost 4 bases, with 21 bases between them. Germline V gives CDR1 KGHSH, CDR2 LQKENI. The CDR3 loop spans 16 amino acids. Produced via immunoSEQ multiplex PCR; TCRdb's table is partial and in-frame only. Of 150,000 to 160,000 clones in the sample, roughly nine tenths were seen once. Sample: peripheral blood, taken on day 0 of AZD1222 vaccination. This clonotype originated in an adult in good health. The chain couples TRBV18 to TRBJ1-1; the D is unclear. The CDR3 loop is CASSRGSTMTGTEAFF. The CDR3 DNA follows: TGTGCCAGCTCCCGGGGTAGCACTATGACGGGCACTGAAGCTTTCTTT.